A selection of T cell receptor beta chains follows, all from one sample in a study of OX40 agonist ivuxolimab in advanced cancers. Clones were sequenced by immunoSEQ multiplex PCR, and TCRdb holds only the in-frame ones, with some missing. The table shows more than 50,000 clones, with 80% to 90% occurring only once. The sequences come from CD4+ or CD8+ T cells sorted from blood, collected in a trial of the OX40 agonist ivuxolimab. The receptors were gathered from an adult with an advanced solid tumor such as melanoma, head and neck, liver or kidney cancer. Each CDR3 is given with its conserved first and last residue. The D gene is left open where the match is weak. Size values are once, few and many counts, or a class for expanded clones, and some rows have none.

abundance | d_gene | j_gene | v_gene | CDR3nt | CDR3aa
. | . | TRBJ1-5 | TRBV6-6 | TGTGCCAGCAGTTATGAGGGGGGGAGCAATCAGCCCCAGCATTTT | CASSYEGGSNQPQHF
. | . | TRBJ1-2 | TRBV19 | TGTGCCAGTAGTTCCGCACCGGGAGGAACCTATGGCTACACCTTC | CASSSAPGGTYGYTF
once | . | TRBJ2-7 | TRBV5-1 | TGCGCCAGCAGCTTGGTTTTGGATTACGAGCAGTACTTC | CASSLVLDYEQYF
. | . | TRBJ2-1 | TRBV7-2 | TGTGCCAGCAGCTTAGCGATTAGCGGATCCTACAATGAGCAGTTCTTC | CASSLAISGSYNEQFF
. | TRBD2 | TRBJ2-1 | TRBV5-6 | TGTGCCAGCAGCTCCGGACTAGCGGGATTCACGGAGCAGTTCTTC | CASSSGLAGFTEQFF
. | TRBD2 | TRBJ2-7 | TRBV6-5 | TGTGCCAGCAGCCGTAACCCGGGACTAGTAAGCGAGCAGTACTTC | CASSRNPGLVSEQYF
. | TRBD2 | TRBJ2-1 | TRBV6-6 | TGTGCCAGCCGCCTCGTAGCGGGGAATCCCTACAATGAGCAGTTCTTC | CASRLVAGNPYNEQFF
. | . | TRBJ1-4 | TRBV29-1 | TGCAGCGTTGCTCCGCAGGGTGATGAAAAACTGTTTTTT | CSVAPQGDEKLFF
. | . | TRBJ2-4 | TRBV28 | TGTGCCAGCAGTGAAATCAGGGTAGCCAAAAACATTCAGTACTTC | CASSEIRVAKNIQYF
. | . | TRBJ1-4 | TRBV30 | TGTGCCTGGAGTCCCCTGAGGCTGGGGAATGAAAAACTGTTTTTT | CAWSPLRLGNEKLFF
. | . | TRBJ2-2 | TRBV2 | TGTGCCAGCCTCGACCACAGAAACGGGGAGCTGTTTTTT | CASLDHRNGELFF
. | . | TRBJ1-2 | TRBV5-1 | TGCGCCAGCAGCTTGGCTCAGGGGACTATAGGCTACACCTTC | CASSLAQGTIGYTF
. | . | TRBJ1-2 | TRBV6-1 | TGTGCCAGCAGTGACAGCACCTATGGCTACACCTTC | CASSDSTYGYTF
. | TRBD1 | TRBJ2-7 | TRBV7-2 | TGTGCCAGCAGCTTGGGCGGGACAGGGCAAGTCGAGCAGTACTTC | CASSLGGTGQVEQYF
. | . | TRBJ1-2 | TRBV7-9 | TGTGCGGCCGCCGGGGCGTCCCCCTATGGCTACACCTTC | CAAAGASPYGYTF
few | TRBD1 | TRBJ1-3 | TRBV30 | TGTGCCTGGGACAGGGGGGGAACTGGAAACACCATATATTTT | CAWDRGGTGNTIYF
. | TRBD2 | TRBJ2-5 | TRBV5-5 | TGTGCCAGCAGCTCCTCAGCGGGAAAGGGACGAGAGACCCAGTACTTC | CASSSSAGKGRETQYF
. | . | TRBJ2-6 | TRBV10-3 | TGTGCCATCAAGAGGGCACAAGGGGAGGGGGCGATAGGGGCCAACGTCCTGACTTTC | CAIKRAQGEGAIGANVLTF
. | TRBD1 | TRBJ1-6 | TRBV2 | TGTGCCAGCGAACTCGACAGGGGGTCCGGTAATTCACCCCTCCACTTT | CASELDRGSGNSPLHF
. | TRBD1 | TRBJ2-3 | TRBV18 | TGTGCCAGCTCATCAGGACAGGCTAGCACAGATACGCAGTATTTT | CASSSGQASTDTQYF
. | . | TRBJ1-4 | TRBV5-1 | TGCGCCAGCCGGAACAGAGTAGCTAATGAAAAACTGTTTTTT | CASRNRVANEKLFF
. | TRBD1 | TRBJ2-6 | TRBV27 | TGTGCCAGCAGTTTACAGGGGGCCCCTGGCTCTGGGGCCAACGTCCTGACTTTC | CASSLQGAPGSGANVLTF
. | . | TRBJ2-7 | TRBV27 | TGTGCCAGCAGTTTCCGGCAGATTTCCTACGAGCAGTACTTC | CASSFRQISYEQYF
. | . | TRBJ2-3 | TRBV5-1 | TGCGCCAGCAGCTTGGGGACCTTCTGGGATACGCAGTATTTT | CASSLGTFWDTQYF
. | . | TRBJ1-6 | TRBV7-6 | TGTGCCAGCAGCTTAGCGACGGGAAATAATTCACCCCTCCACTTT | CASSLATGNNSPLHF
once | . | TRBJ2-7 | TRBV5-1 | TGCGCCAGCAGCTTGGGACAGGCCACGACCTACGAGCAGTACTTC | CASSLGQATTYEQYF
. | . | TRBJ2-5 | TRBV7-2 | TGTGCCAGCAGCCACCATAGGGGGAGGAGGGTACGAGAAGAGACCCAGTACTTC | CASSHHRGRRVREETQYF
. | TRBD1 | TRBJ2-3 | TRBV6-6 | TGTGCCAGCAGTTACCCGCCGGGACAGGGCACAGATACGCAGTATTTT | CASSYPPGQGTDTQYF
. | . | TRBJ1-3 | TRBV4-3 | TGCGCCAGCAGCCAAGATATGGTTCACTTGACACTCTCTGGAAACACCATATATTTT | CASSQDMVHLTLSGNTIYF
. | . | TRBJ2-5 | TRBV5-4 | TGTGCCAGCAGCCCTATGCAGGGGACGGAGACCCAGTACTTC | CASSPMQGTETQYF
. | . | TRBJ2-2 | TRBV2 | TGTGCCAGCAGTGATCTGGGGGCTGTAAACACCGGGGAGCTGTTTTTT | CASSDLGAVNTGELFF
. | TRBD2 | TRBJ2-7 | TRBV4-1 | TGCGCCAGCAGCCAAGGCGGGAGTTTGGGCTATTCCGGCGTTGAGCAGTACTTC | CASSQGGSLGYSGVEQYF
few | . | TRBJ2-1 | TRBV19 | TGTGCCAGTAGTATAAACAGGCATGAGCAGTTCTTC | CASSINRHEQFF
. | . | TRBJ2-2 | TRBV5-1 | TGCGCCAGCAGCCCGGGAGTTGACACCGGGGAGCTGTTTTTT | CASSPGVDTGELFF
. | . | TRBJ1-2 | TRBV28 | TGTGCCAGCAGACATGGGGGGGCAGAAGGCTACACCTTC | CASRHGGAEGYTF
. | TRBD1 | TRBJ1-1 | TRBV5-1 | TGCGCCAGCAGCACAGGGGCGTTGGGCACTGAAGCTTTCTTT | CASSTGALGTEAFF
few | . | TRBJ1-2 | TRBV28 | TGTGCCAGCACAAAACCCTCGCCTAACTATGGCTACACCTTC | CASTKPSPNYGYTF
once | . | TRBJ2-1 | TRBV29-1 | TGCAGCGTGGACCCTCTAGGGAATGAGCAGTTCTTC | CSVDPLGNEQFF
few | TRBD1 | TRBJ2-3 | TRBV5-1 | TGCGCCAGCAGCTCCGGACAGGGGACAGATACGCAGTATTTT | CASSSGQGTDTQYF
few | . | TRBJ1-2 | TRBV15 | TGTGCCACCAGCAGAGGGCCCGGGCAGGTTACAGGCTACACCTTC | CATSRGPGQVTGYTF
few | . | TRBJ2-7 | TRBV5-1 | TGCGCCAGCAGCGCGGGCGGCCTAGCGAGCTACGAGCAGTACTTC | CASSAGGLASYEQYF
. | . | TRBJ2-5 | TRBV2 | TGTGCCAGCGGACAGACCCAAGAGACCCAGTACTTC | CASGQTQETQYF
. | . | TRBJ2-7 | TRBV7-8 | TGTGCCAGCAGTTGGACAAGGAGCTCCTACGAGCAGTACTTC | CASSWTRSSYEQYF
. | . | TRBJ1-1 | TRBV4-1 | TGCGCCAGCAGCCAGCCCCGCCGGGGGAACACTGAAGCTTTCTTT | CASSQPRRGNTEAFF
. | TRBD2 | TRBJ2-2 | TRBV11-2 | TGTGCCAGCAGCCCTGGACTAGCGGGACGGGGCGGGGAGCTGTTTTTT | CASSPGLAGRGGELFF
. | . | TRBJ2-2 | TRBV5-5 | TGTGCCAGCAACCGAGCCCAGGGGGCGCAGATAGCGGGAGCCGGGGAGCTGTTTTTT | CASNRAQGAQIAGAGELFF
. | . | TRBJ1-5 | TRBV18 | TGTGCCAGCTCCGCGGCCGGGGGAGATCAGCCCCAGCATTTT | CASSAAGGDQPQHF
. | . | TRBJ2-1 | TRBV5-1 | TGCGCCAGCAGCCTGACCACAGGGTCCTACAATGAGCAGTTCTTC | CASSLTTGSYNEQFF
. | . | TRBJ2-1 | TRBV5-4 | TGTGCCAGCAGCTTCTCGAGTGAGCAGTTCTTC | CASSFSSEQFF
once | TRBD2 | TRBJ2-3 | TRBV5-4 | TGTGCCAGCAGCTTGGGAGGTAGCGGGAGAGGGGGGGGCACAGATACGCAGTATTTT | CASSLGGSGRGGGTDTQYF
. | TRBD2 | TRBJ2-1 | TRBV27 | TGTGCCAGCGCAACGGGGGGGTTCTACAATGAGCAGTTCTTC | CASATGGFYNEQFF
. | . | TRBJ1-6 | TRBV19 | TGTGCCAGTAGTCCCCAGACTATGGACGGTTCACCCCTCCACTTT | CASSPQTMDGSPLHF
. | TRBD1 | TRBJ2-3 | TRBV29-1 | TGCAGCGTTGAAGATCCTGGACAGGGTTGGGATACGCAGTATTTT | CSVEDPGQGWDTQYF